This T cell receptor (beta chain) was sequenced in a study of T cell responses to AZD1222 COVID-19 vaccine. Method: immunoSEQ multiplex PCR; TCRdb's copy keeps in-frame clones and lacks some. The repertoire holds 100,000 to 150,000 clones, 70% to 90% seen once, with less than 11% in the top ten. CDR1 is SNHLY and CDR2 is FYNNEI in the germline V gene. Trimming pared 4 bases from V and 1 base from J, leaving 16 bases between. CDR3 length: 16 amino acids. As concerns this clone: The antigen remains undetermined.

Whole-study results and caveats: The CD4 TCRs associated with vaccination extended across spike and predominated at 160-218 and 743-854. Donors were largely white British and mainly female; clonal diversity was possibly underestimated.

This TCR came from an adult in good health. This specimen consisted of peripheral blood, obtained on day 0 of AZD1222 vaccination. The rearrangement joins TRBV2 to TRBJ1-2, with D possibly being TRBD1 (5 bases). CDR3 region: CASSGGRSTFNYGYTF. The CDR3 DNA reads TGTGCCAGCAGTGGGGGCAGGTCCACATTTAACTATGGCTACACCTTC.